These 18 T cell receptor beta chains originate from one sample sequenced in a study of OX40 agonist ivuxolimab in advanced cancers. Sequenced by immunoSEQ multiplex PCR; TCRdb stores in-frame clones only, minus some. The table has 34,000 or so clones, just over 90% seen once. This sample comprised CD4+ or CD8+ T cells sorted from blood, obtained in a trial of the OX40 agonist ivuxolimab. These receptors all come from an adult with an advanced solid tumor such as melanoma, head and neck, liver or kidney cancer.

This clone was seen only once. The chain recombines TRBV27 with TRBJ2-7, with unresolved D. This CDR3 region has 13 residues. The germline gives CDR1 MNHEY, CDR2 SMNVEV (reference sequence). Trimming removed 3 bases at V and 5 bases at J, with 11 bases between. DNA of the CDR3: TGTGCCAGCAGTTTTGGTTTTGGGGACGAGCAGTACGTC. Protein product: CASSFGFGDEQYV.

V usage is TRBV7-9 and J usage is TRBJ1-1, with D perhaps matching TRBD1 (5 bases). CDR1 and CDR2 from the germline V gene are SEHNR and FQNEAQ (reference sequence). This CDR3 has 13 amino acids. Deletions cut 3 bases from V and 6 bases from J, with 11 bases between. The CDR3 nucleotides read TGTGCCAGCAGCTTGGGGGGACTCCCTGAAGCTTTCTTT. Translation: CASSLGGLPEAFF.

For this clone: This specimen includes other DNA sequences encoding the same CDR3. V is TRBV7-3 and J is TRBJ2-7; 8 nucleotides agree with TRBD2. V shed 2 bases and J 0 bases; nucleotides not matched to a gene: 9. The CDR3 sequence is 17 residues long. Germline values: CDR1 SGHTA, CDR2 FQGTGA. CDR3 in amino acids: CASSLYGGDGSSYEQYF. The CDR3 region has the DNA TGTGCCAGCAGCTTATACGGGGGGGACGGGAGCTCCTACGAGCAGTACTTC.

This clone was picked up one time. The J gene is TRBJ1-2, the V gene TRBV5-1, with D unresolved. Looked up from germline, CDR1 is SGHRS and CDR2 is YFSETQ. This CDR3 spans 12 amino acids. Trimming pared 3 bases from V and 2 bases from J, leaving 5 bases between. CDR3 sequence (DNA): TGCGCCAGCAGCTCGGAGAACTATGGCTACACCTTC. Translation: CASSSENYGYTF.

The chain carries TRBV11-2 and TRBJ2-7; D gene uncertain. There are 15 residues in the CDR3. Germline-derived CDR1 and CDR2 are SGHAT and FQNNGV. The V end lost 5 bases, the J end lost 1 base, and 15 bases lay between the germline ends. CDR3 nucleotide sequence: TGTGCCAGCAGCCACCTACACGACGCTTCCTACGAGCAGTACGTC. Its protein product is CASSHLHDASYEQYV.

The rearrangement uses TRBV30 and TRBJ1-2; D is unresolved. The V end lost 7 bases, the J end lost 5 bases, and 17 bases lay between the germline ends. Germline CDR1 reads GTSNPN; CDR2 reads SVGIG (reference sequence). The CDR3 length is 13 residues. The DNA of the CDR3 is TGTGCCTACCTACCGGGCAGCTCTTATGGCTACACCTTC. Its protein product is CAYLPGSSYGYTF.

This chain's CDR3 is CASSLSLRGGDTQYF. For the CDR3, the DNA is TGTGCCAGCAGCTTATCCTTGCGGGGTGGAGATACGCAGTATTTT. The V call is TRBV7-9, the J call TRBJ2-3, with D possibly being TRBD2 (6 bases). Germline-derived CDR1 and CDR2 are SEHNR and FQNEAQ (reference sequence). The CDR3 covers 15 residues. Trimming stripped 2 bases from V and 5 bases from J, with 14 bases between.

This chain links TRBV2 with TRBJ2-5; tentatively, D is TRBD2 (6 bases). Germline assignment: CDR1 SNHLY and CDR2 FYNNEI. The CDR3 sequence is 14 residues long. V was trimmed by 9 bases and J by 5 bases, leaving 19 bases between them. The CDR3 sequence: CARTPMAAGETQYF. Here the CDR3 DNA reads TGTGCCAGAACTCCCATGGCCGCGGGGGAGACCCAGTACTTC.

CDR3 DNA: TGCAGCGCGGAACTAGGGAATGAGCAGTTCTTC. Encoded protein: CSAELGNEQFF. The rearrangement uses TRBV29-1 and TRBJ2-1; D is perhaps TRBD2 (5 bases). The CDR3 runs 11 residues. The ends were cut back, 7 bases at V and 7 bases at J, with 11 bases in the middle. CDR1 is SQVTM and CDR2 is ANQGSEA in the germline V gene.

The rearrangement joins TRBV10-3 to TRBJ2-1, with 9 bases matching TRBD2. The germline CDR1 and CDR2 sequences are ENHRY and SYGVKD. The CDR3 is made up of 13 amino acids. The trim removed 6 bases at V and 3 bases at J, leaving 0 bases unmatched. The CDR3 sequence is CAIRREGYNEQFF. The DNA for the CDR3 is TGTGCCATCAGGCGGGAGGGCTACAATGAGCAGTTCTTC.

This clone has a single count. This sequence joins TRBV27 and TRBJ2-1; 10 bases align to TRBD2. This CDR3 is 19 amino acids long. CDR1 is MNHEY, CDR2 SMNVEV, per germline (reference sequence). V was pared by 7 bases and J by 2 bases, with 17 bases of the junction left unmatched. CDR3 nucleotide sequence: TGTGCCAGCAACTCAATGGGCCTAGCGGGAGCAAGCCCCTACAATGAGCAGTTCTTC. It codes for CASNSMGLAGASPYNEQFF.

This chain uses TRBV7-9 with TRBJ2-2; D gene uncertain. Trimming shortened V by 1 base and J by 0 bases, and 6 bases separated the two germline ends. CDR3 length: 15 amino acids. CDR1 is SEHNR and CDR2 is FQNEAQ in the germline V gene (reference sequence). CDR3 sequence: CASSLGGSNTGELFF. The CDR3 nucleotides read TGTGCCAGCAGCTTAGGGGGTTCGAACACCGGGGAGCTGTTTTTT.

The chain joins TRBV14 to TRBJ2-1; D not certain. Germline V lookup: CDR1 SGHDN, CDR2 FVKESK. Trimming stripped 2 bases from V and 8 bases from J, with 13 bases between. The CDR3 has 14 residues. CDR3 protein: CASSQSQFFDEQFF. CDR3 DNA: TGTGCCAGCAGCCAATCTCAGTTTTTTGATGAGCAGTTCTTC.

The CDR3 bases are TGCGCCAGCAGCCAGGACTCCGGGACAGGGAAGCCTCAAGAGACCCAGTACTTC. Protein sequence: CASSQDSGTGKPQETQYF. V usage is TRBV4-3 and J usage is TRBJ2-5; 9 bases map to TRBD1. V dropped 3 bases and J dropped 2; count of bases not matched to a gene: 13. The CDR3 consists of 18 residues. Germline lookup yields CDR1 LGHNA and CDR2 YSLEER.

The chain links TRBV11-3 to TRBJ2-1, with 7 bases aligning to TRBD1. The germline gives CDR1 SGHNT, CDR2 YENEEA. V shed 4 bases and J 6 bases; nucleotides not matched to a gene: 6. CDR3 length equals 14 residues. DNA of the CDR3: TGTGCCAGCAGCTCCGGGACAGAACGCAATGAGCAGTTCTTC. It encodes CASSSGTERNEQFF.

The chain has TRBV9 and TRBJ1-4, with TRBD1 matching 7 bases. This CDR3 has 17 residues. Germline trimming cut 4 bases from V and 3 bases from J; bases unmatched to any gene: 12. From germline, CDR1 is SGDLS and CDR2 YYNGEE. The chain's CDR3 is CASSSQGQVNPNEKLFF. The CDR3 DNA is TGTGCCAGCAGCTCTCAAGGACAGGTGAATCCTAATGAAAAACTGTTTTTT.

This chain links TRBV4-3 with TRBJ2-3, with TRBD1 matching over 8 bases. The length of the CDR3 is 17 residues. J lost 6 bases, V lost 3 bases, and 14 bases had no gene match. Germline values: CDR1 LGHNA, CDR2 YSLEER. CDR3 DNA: TGCGCCAGCAGCCAGCAAGACAGGGGCCCCCCGGCGGATACGCAGTATTTT. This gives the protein CASSQQDRGPPADTQYF.

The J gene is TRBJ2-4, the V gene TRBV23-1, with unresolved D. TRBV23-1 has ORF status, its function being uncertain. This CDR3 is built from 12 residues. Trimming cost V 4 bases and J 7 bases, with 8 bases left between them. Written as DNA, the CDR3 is TGCGCCAGCAGTCGGCTTTGGAACATTCAGTACTTC. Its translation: CASSRLWNIQYF.